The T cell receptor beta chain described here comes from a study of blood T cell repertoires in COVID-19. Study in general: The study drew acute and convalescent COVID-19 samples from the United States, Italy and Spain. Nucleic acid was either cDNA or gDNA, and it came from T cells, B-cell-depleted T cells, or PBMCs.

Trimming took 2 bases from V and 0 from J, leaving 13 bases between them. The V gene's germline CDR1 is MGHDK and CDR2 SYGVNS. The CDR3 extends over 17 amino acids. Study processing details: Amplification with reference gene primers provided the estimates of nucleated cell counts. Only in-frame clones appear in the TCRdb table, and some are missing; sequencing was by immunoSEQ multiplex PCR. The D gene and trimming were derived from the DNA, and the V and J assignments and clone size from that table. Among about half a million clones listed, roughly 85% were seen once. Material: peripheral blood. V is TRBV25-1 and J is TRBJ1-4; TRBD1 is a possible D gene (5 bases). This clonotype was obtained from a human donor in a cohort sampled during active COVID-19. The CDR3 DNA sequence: TGTGCCAGCAGTGAACGCCGGGGGGGAGCAACTAATGAAAAACTGTTTTTT. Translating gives CASSERRGGATNEKLFF. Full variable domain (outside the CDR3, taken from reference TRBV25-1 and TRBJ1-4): EADIYQTPRYLVIGTGKKITLECSQTMGHDKMYWYQQDPGMELHLIHYSYGVNSTEKGDLSSESTVSRIRTEHFPLTLESARPSHTSQYLCASSERRGGATNEKLFFGSGTQLSVL.